One TCR beta chain is described in this entry. Its recognized antigen is unknown. No much larger clone exists at a distance of one base, and base qualities are not known. The sample is drawn from a study of T cells after yellow fever vaccination (dated by TCRdb to the late 2010s). Background on the whole study: The SMART-Seq v4 Ultra Low Input RNA kit was used to prepare libraries from fractions with low cell numbers. To follow T-cell clones before and after primary and booster YFV17D yellow fever vaccination, bulk TCR alpha and beta repertoires were sequenced over time. The cohort comprised two healthy male donors, one aged 18 to 29 and one aged 30 to 40 years. Bulk PBMC replicates and cell subsets were isolated from blood drawn at multiple timepoints before and after both primary and secondary immunization. Broader findings and caveats from the paper: Computational filtering was required because FACS-sorted repertoires could contain abundant contaminating clonotypes from the bulk population. Most clones expanded after primary vaccination (almost 98% of CD4 and around 89% of CD8) were re-detected after the booster, suggesting that broad memory maintenance occurred. A small fraction of clonotypes appeared in both the CD4 and CD8 compartments, likely as a result of convergent recombination. Compared with the primary T-cell response, the secondary T-cell response was weaker but faster, peaking on day 5 rather than day 15. Because only a couple of donors were included in the study, the extent to which the findings can be generalized is limited.

The treatment or condition label, read with the paper, signifies: live attenuated yellow fever vaccine strain. At each blood-draw timepoint, two biological replicates of bulk PBMCs were obtained. PBMCs were isolated from peripheral blood using a standard Ficoll-Paque protocol. TriZol was used to extract RNA from bulk PBMCs, CD4 and CD8 fractions, and dextramer-positive and dextramer-negative fractions. There are 18 amino acids in the CDR3, from cysteine to phenylalanine inclusive. Just CDR3 DNA is preserved here, 54 bases in frame from base 1. The germline V gene sets CDR1 to KGHSH and CDR2 to LQKENI. V sheds 0 bases and J sheds 2 bases, leaving 19 bases between their ends. TCR cDNA was synthesized by 5'RACE template switching, which introduced a universal primer site and unique molecular identifiers. Priming for cDNA synthesis came from both the TCR alpha and TCR beta constant segments. Libraries were amplified in two PCR steps, with sample barcodes and sequencing adapters added in the second step. Sequencing of libraries was performed on Illumina HiSeq 2500 (2x100 bp) or NovaSeq (2x150 bp). The authors' pipeline ran thus. MIGEC was used to demultiplex reads and collapse the reads into UMI consensus sequences, and MiXCR was used for V(D)J alignment. Vaccine-responding clonotypes were defined with edgeR using replicate PBMC samples, requiring FDR below 0.01 and a log2 fold change above 5 up to day 15. Bulk clonotypes were assigned CD4 or CD8 identity according to which sequenced CD4 or CD8 repertoire held them at higher abundance. TCRdb applied fastp at Q25 and MiXCR to the public reads, then kept only in-frame beta chains. Identical CDR3 protein sequences are pooled into one entry, listed with their most common genes and DNA. The V and J calls were not made by the authors but by TCRdb's processing. The sample yields a few hundred thousand distinct CDR3 sequences; around 6.5% were counted once. Jointly, the top ten make up approximately 15% of the sample.

In this chain, TRBV18 is recombined with TRBJ1-1, with no confident D gene call. The source is a young man who received the YFV17D yellow fever vaccine. The source material was PBMCs, sampled 5 days after the yellow fever booster vaccination. The bases are TGTGCCAGCTCACCACCAAACAGAGGTCATATCTTTAACACTGAAGCTTTCTTT. This sequence encodes CASSPPNRGHIFNTEAFF.